This TCR beta chain was sequenced for a study of T-cell memory formation after mild COVID-19. MiXCR, applied by TCRdb to the 5' RACE reads, yields one record per CDR3 protein. Of 450,000 or so distinct CDR3 sequences in the sample, around 20% are singletons; the top ten hold around 8.4%. From germline, CDR1 is SGHRS and CDR2 YFSETQ. V was cut by 4 bases and J by 1 base, with 16 bases left in between. The CDR3 is 16 amino acids. The clonotype originates from an adult woman who had mild COVID-19 (a few samples of this study predate the infection). Cell type and time point are not known. The specimen sequenced was PBMCs or a T cell subset sorted from them (not recorded which). V usage is TRBV5-1 and J usage is TRBJ2-3, with a possible D match to TRBD1 (5 bases). CDR3 sequence: CASSLGRGWGTDTQYF. As DNA, the CDR3 is TGCGCCAGCAGCCTCGGTAGGGGCTGGGGCACAGATACGCAGTATTTT.